This T cell receptor beta chain was sequenced during a study of blood T cell repertoires in COVID-19. Study-level information: PBMCs, B-cell-depleted T cells, or T cells were the source of the cDNA or gDNA that made up the material.

The method was immunoSEQ multiplex PCR; TCRdb's version includes in-frame clones alone and lacks a portion of them. The sample holds tens of thousands of clones, approximately 84% seen once. Sequenced sample: peripheral blood. The sequence was collected from a human donor with active or convalescent COVID-19. The donor label of this sample is uncertain.

CDR3 coding DNA: TGTGCCAGCACGGGACAGAACTATGGCTACACCTTC. Protein sequence: CASTGQNYGYTF. J is TRBJ1-2 and V is TRBV6-5; 7 nucleotides agree with TRBD1. The CDR3 is made up of 12 amino acids. Trimming cost V 7 bases and J 2 bases; bases outside gene matches: 1. CDR1 and CDR2 from the germline V gene are MNHEY and SVGAGI.